Listed below are T cell receptor beta chains from one sample, sequenced in a study of beta chain features in type 1 diabetes. TCRdb's copy holds only in-frame clones and misses some; the assay was immunoSEQ multiplex PCR. Of around 690,000 clones listed, around 12% were seen once; the top ten hold 0.09% to 0.15%. The sequenced material came from naive CD4+ T cells from blood. These receptors were taken from a man under 40 with type 1 diabetes. Both conserved end residues are part of each CDR3. Fields, in order: V gene, clone size, D gene, J gene, CDR3 protein, CDR3 DNA. A D gene is named only where the DNA matches it firmly. Rows may omit the clone size; those that give it use once, few, many or a size class.

TRBV29-1	-	-	TRBJ1-2	CSGSSGANYGYTF	TGCAGCGGCTCGTCCGGAGCTAACTATGGCTACACCTTC
TRBV27	-	TRBD1	TRBJ1-6	CASSSISWTGNSPLHF	TGTGCCAGCAGCTCCATTAGTTGGACAGGGAATTCACCCCTCCACTTT
TRBV30	-	TRBD1	TRBJ1-6	CAWSLLTGVNSPLHF	TGTGCCTGGAGTCTGCTCACAGGGGTTAATTCACCCCTCCACTTT
TRBV6-5	-	-	TRBJ1-3	CASSRTIPSGNTIYF	TGTGCCAGCAGTCGGACGATCCCCTCTGGAAACACCATATATTTT
TRBV5-1	-	-	TRBJ2-2	CASSLGQAGELFF	TGCGCCAGCAGCTTGGGGCAGGCCGGGGAGCTGTTTTTT
TRBV5-6	-	TRBD2	TRBJ2-1	CASSLGGGRANEQFF	TGTGCCAGCAGCTTGGGCGGGGGTAGAGCAAATGAGCAGTTCTTC
TRBV4-2	few	-	TRBJ2-2	CASSHEGAGPGELFF	TGTGCCAGCAGCCACGAAGGAGCCGGGCCCGGGGAGCTGTTTTTT
TRBV30	-	-	TRBJ2-1	CARGTPYNEQFF	TGTGCGCGCGGGACGCCCTACAATGAGCAGTTCTTC
TRBV10-3	-	-	TRBJ2-3	CAISEGGRTDTQYF	TGTGCCATCAGTGAAGGGGGACGCACAGATACGCAGTATTTT
TRBV4-3	few	-	TRBJ2-5	CASSQVRGNQETQYF	TGCGCCAGCAGCCAAGTAAGAGGGAACCAAGAGACCCAGTACTTC
TRBV9	-	-	TRBJ1-1	CASSVSITAPNTEAFF	TGTGCCAGCAGCGTATCGATAACGGCCCCGAACACTGAAGCTTTCTTT
TRBV30	few	-	TRBJ1-2	CAWRRGQRDGYTF	TGTGCCTGGAGGCGGGGACAAAGGGATGGCTACACCTTC
TRBV6-5	-	-	TRBJ2-1	CAGWRGRDNEQFF	TGTGCCGGCTGGCGGGGCCGGGACAATGAGCAGTTCTTC
TRBV10-3	-	-	TRBJ1-1	CAISRENTEAFF	TGTGCCATCAGCAGGGAGAATACTGAAGCTTTCTTT
TRBV6-1	few	-	TRBJ2-2	CASSSGAGTGELFF	TGTGCCAGCAGTTCCGGGGCTGGCACCGGGGAGCTGTTTTTT
TRBV7-9	-	TRBD1	TRBJ1-1	CASSFAQGGTEAFF	TGTGCCAGCAGCTTCGCCCAGGGGGGCACTGAAGCTTTCTTT
TRBV6-5	few	-	TRBJ2-1	CASGSRGTPFF	TGTGCCAGCGGCAGCCGGGGGACGCCGTTCTTC
TRBV5-6	-	-	TRBJ2-6	CASSFPASGANVLTF	TGTGCCAGCAGCTTCCCCGCCTCTGGGGCCAACGTCCTGACTTTC
TRBV7-9	once	-	TRBJ2-7	CASSFQGSSYEQYF	TGTGCCAGCAGCTTCCAGGGGAGCTCCTACGAGCAGTACTTC
TRBV7-9	-	-	TRBJ1-1	CASSQPGHENTEAFF	TGTGCCAGCAGCCAACCGGGACACGAGAACACTGAAGCTTTCTTT
TRBV30	few	-	TRBJ1-3	CAWSGPGSSGNTIYF	TGTGCCTGGAGTGGGCCGGGGAGCTCTGGAAACACCATATATTTT
TRBV11-2	few	-	TRBJ1-1	CASTQTLSTEAFF	TGTGCCAGCACCCAAACTCTCAGCACTGAAGCTTTCTTT
TRBV29-1	-	TRBD1	TRBJ1-1	CSVRQDRGRPEAFF	TGCAGCGTACGCCAGGACAGGGGGCGCCCTGAAGCTTTCTTT
TRBV30	few	TRBD1	TRBJ1-2	CAWSRSPGQGSSLRGGYTF	TGTGCCTGGAGTCGCTCCCCGGGACAGGGGAGCTCACTCCGCGGAGGCTACACCTTC